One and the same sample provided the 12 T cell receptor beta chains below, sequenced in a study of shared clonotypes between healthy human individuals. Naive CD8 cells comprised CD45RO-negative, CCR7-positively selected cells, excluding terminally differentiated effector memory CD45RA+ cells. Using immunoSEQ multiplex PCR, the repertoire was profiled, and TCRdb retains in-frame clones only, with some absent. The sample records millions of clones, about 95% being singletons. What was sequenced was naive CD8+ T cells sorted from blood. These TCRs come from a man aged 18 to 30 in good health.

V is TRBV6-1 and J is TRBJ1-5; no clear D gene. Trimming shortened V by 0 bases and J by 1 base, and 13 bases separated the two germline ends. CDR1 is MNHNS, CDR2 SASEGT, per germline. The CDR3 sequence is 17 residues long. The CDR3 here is CASSEAAVVPSNQPQHF. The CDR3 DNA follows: TGTGCCAGCAGTGAAGCGGCCGTGGTGCCGAGCAATCAGCCCCAGCATTTT.

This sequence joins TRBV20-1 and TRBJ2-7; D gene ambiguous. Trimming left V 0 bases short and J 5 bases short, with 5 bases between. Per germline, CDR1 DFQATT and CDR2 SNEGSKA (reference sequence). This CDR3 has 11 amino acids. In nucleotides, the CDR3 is TGCAGTGCTAGAGATGGGAACGAGCAGTACTTC. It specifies CSARDGNEQYF.

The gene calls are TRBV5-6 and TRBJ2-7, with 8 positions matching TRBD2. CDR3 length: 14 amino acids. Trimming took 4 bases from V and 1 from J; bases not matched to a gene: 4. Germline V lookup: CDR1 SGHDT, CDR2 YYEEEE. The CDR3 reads CASSRGGTSYEQYF. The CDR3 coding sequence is TGTGCCAGCAGCCGGGGGGGTACGTCCTACGAGCAGTACTTC.

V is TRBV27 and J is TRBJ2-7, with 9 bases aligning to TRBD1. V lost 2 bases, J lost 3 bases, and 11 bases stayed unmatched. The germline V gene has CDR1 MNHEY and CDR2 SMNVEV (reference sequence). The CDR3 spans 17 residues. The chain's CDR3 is CASSLGGGTGTYYEQYF. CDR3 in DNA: TGTGCCAGCAGTTTAGGGGGAGGGACAGGGACATACTACGAGCAGTACTTC.

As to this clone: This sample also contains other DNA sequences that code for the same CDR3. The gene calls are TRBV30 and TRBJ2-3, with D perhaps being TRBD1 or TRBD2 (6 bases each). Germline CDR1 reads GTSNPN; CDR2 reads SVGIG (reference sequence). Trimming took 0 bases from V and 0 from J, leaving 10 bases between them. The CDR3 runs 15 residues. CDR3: CAWSVGGTSTDTQYF. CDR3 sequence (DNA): TGTGCCTGGAGTGTAGGGGGGACTAGCACAGATACGCAGTATTTT.

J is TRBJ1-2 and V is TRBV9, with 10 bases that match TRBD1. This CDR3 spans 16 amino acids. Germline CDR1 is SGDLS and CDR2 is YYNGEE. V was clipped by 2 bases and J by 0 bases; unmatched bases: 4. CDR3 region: CASSVGTGESNYGYTF. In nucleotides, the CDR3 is TGTGCCAGCAGCGTGGGGACAGGGGAGTCTAACTATGGCTACACCTTC.

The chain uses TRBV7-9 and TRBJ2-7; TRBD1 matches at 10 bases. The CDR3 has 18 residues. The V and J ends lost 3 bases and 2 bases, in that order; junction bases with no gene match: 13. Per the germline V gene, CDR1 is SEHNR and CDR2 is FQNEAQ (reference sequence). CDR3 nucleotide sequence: TGTGCCAGCAGCTTCGCCCTTGAGGGACAGGGGACCCCCTACGAGCAGTACTTC. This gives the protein CASSFALEGQGTPYEQYF.

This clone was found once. The CDR3 nucleotides read TGTGCCAGCACTCCAGAAACAGGGCCAAGCTCCTACGAGCAGTACTTC. This gives the protein CASTPETGPSSYEQYF. The chain recombines TRBV28 with TRBJ2-7; D might be TRBD1 (6 bases). V lost 7 bases and J 0 bases, leaving 19 bases between the germline ends. The CDR3 runs 16 residues. The germline CDR1 and CDR2 sequences are MDHEN and SYDVKM.

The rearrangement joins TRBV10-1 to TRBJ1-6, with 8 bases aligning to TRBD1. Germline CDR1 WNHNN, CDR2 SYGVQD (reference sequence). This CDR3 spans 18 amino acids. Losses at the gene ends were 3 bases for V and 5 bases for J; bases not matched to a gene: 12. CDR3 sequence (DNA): TGCGCCAGCAGTGAATCCGGACAGGGCCTTGCCGATAATTCACCCCTCCACTTT. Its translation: CASSESGQGLADNSPLHF.

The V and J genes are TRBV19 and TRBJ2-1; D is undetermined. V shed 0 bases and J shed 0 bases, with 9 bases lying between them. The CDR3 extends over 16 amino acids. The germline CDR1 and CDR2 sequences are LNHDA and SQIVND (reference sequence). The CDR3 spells CASSIEKRSSYNEQFF. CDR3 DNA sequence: TGTGCCAGTAGTATAGAAAAGCGCAGCTCCTACAATGAGCAGTTCTTC.

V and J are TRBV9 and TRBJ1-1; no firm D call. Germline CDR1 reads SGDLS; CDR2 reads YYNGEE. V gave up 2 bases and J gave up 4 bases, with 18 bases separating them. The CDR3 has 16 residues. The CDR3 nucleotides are TGTGCCAGCAGCGTTAGTGGAGACACGGCCCTCACTGAAGCTTTCTTT. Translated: CASSVSGDTALTEAFF.

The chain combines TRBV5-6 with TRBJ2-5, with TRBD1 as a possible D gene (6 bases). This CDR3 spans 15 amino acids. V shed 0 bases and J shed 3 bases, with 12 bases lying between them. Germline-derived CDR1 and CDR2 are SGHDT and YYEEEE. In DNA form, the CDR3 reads TGTGCCAGCAGCTTGGTAGCAGGGGCCGAAGAGACCCAGTACTTC. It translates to CASSLVAGAEETQYF. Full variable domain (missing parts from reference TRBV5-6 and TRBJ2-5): DAGVTQSPTHLIKTRGQQVTLRCSPKSGHDTVSWYQQALGQGPQFIFQYYEEEERQRGNFPDRFSGHQFPNYSSELNVNALLLGDSALYLCASSLVAGAEETQYFGPGTRLLVL.